The 10 T cell receptor beta chains reported below all come from one sample, sequenced in a study of vaccination and CD4 T cells after COVID-19. The Oncomine TCR Beta short-read assay generated sequence data from the DNA of cultured CD4+ T cells. TCRdb re-called the PCR reads through MiXCR, storing one row per CDR3 protein. The sample has about 25,000 distinct CDR3 sequences, roughly 27% seen once. For these receptors, no antigen is known. The time point: late sampling 161 to 241 days after vaccination in a few convalescent patients. Described treatment: roughly ten-day PBMC culture with coronavirus spike peptide pools or control peptides (ViraFEST assay). Here the sequenced sample was CD4+ T cells from blood, cultured in vitro, taken about 7 months after SARS-CoV-2 vaccination. The receptors were gathered from a human donor who had recovered from COVID-19.

V usage is TRBV6-1 and J usage is TRBJ1-2; D perhaps matches TRBD1 (6 bases). Trimming pared 7 bases from V and 6 bases from J, leaving 18 bases between. Germline CDR1 is MNHNS and CDR2 is SASEGT. This CDR3 is 14 amino acids long. The CDR3 spells CASTRGGTAHGYTF. For the CDR3, the DNA is TGTGCCAGCACGCGAGGGGGAACCGCTCATGGCTACACCTTC.

At least ten counts were recorded for this clonotype. This rearrangement joins TRBV20-1 to TRBJ2-7, with 10 bases fitting TRBD2. Losses at the gene ends were 6 bases for V and 0 bases for J; bases not matched to a gene: 8. The CDR3 sequence is 15 residues long. The germline V gene has CDR1 DFQATT and CDR2 SNEGSKA (reference sequence). CDR3 in DNA: TGCAGTGCGACTTCGCTAGCGGGAGTCTCCTACGAGCAGTACTTC. It codes for CSATSLAGVSYEQYF.

The chain combines TRBV20-1 with TRBJ2-1; 8 nucleotides line up with TRBD2. CDR3 length equals 12 residues. Germline V gene lookup returns CDR1 DFQATT and CDR2 SNEGSKA (reference sequence). With 5 bases clipped from V and 5 bases from J, the junction kept 2 bases outside the gene matches. CDR3 in amino acids: CSAREGNNEQFF. The CDR3 DNA follows: TGCAGTGCTCGGGAGGGAAACAATGAGCAGTTCTTC.

This clonotype was seen a few times. This chain links TRBV7-9 with TRBJ2-7, with D maybe TRBD2 (5 bases). The CDR3 has 14 residues. Germline V gives CDR1 SEHNR, CDR2 FQNEAQ (reference sequence). V lost 2 bases, J lost 1 base, and 9 bases lay in between. CDR3 amino acids: CASSLPGFSYEQYF. The DNA of the CDR3 is TGTGCCAGCAGCTTACCGGGGTTTTCCTACGAGCAGTACTTC.

This clonotype came up once. This chain uses TRBV19 with TRBJ2-3, with 10 bases identical to TRBD2. V was pared by 5 bases and J by 5 bases, with 7 bases of the junction left unmatched. The germline gives CDR1 LNHDA, CDR2 SQIVND (reference sequence). The CDR3 loop spans 15 amino acids. CDR3 DNA sequence: TGTGCCAGTAGTTCTTCTAGCGGGAGAAAAGATACGCAGTATTTT. This gives the protein CASSSSSGRKDTQYF.

This chain links TRBV7-2 with TRBJ2-7; 15 bases line up with TRBD2. This CDR3 is 15 amino acids long. The V segment lost 5 bases and the J segment 4 bases; nucleotides outside the gene matches: 3. The germline V gene has CDR1 SGHTA and CDR2 FQGNSA. The CDR3 is CASSRTSGREYEQYF. Written as DNA, the CDR3 is TGTGCCAGCAGCCGGACTAGCGGGAGGGAATACGAGCAGTACTTC.

This clonotype occurred a few times. The V gene is TRBV24-1, the J gene TRBJ1-5, with D perhaps TRBD1 (5 bases). The CDR3 has 15 residues. Germline CDR1 reads KGHDR; CDR2 reads SFDVKD. Trimming pared 0 bases from V and 9 bases from J, leaving 14 bases between. CDR3 residues: CATSDLPAGQGPQHF. CDR3 coding DNA: TGTGCCACCAGTGATTTGCCCGCTGGCCAGGGGCCCCAGCATTTT.

This clonotype was found once. The chain has TRBV20-1 and TRBJ2-1; perhaps TRBD2 as D (6 bases). CDR1 is DFQATT and CDR2 is SNEGSKA in the germline V gene (reference sequence). V was trimmed by 6 bases and J by 5 bases, leaving 14 bases between them. The CDR3 contains 13 residues. The CDR3 spells CSARLVLHNEQFF. The CDR3, as DNA: TGCAGTGCCCGACTAGTTCTTCACAATGAGCAGTTCTTC.

V usage is TRBV19 and J usage is TRBJ1-5; D is possibly TRBD1 (5 bases). The V gene's germline CDR1 is LNHDA and CDR2 SQIVND (reference sequence). The CDR3 sequence is 16 residues long. Trimming took off 7 bases at V and 0 bases at J, with 16 bases between the two ends. Here the CDR3 DNA reads TGTGCCAGTATTCTAGGGGCGTCTTATAGCAATCAGCCCCAGCATTTT. The encoded protein is CASILGASYSNQPQHF.

This clonotype has only a few counts. The CDR3 nucleotides read TGTGCCAGCAGGAAAGCAGACAGGGGGCACAATGAGCAGTTCTTC. Protein: CASRKADRGHNEQFF. The gene calls are TRBV6-1 and TRBJ2-1, with 10 positions matching TRBD1. With V trimmed by 6 bases and J by 5 bases, 7 bases remained unmatched. The CDR3 sequence is 15 residues long. Germline CDR1 reads MNHNS; CDR2 reads SASEGT.